This T cell receptor beta chain was recorded in a study of blood T cell repertoires in COVID-19. The protocol was immunoSEQ multiplex PCR, while the TCRdb copy is restricted to in-frame clones and leaves out a portion. Among approximately 78,000 clones listed, around 90% were seen once. Germline V gene lookup returns CDR1 SQVTM and CDR2 ANQGSEA. The CDR3 loop spans 13 amino acids. The V gene end was trimmed by 4 bases and the J gene end by 3 bases; junction bases not matched to a gene: 4. The J gene is TRBJ1-2, the V gene TRBV29-1; 8 nucleotides match TRBD1. The sequencing input was peripheral blood. This clonotype originated in a man aged 45-65 years with acute or convalescent COVID-19. The CDR3 sequence: CSVGRGPDYGYTF. The CDR3 bases are TGCAGCGTTGGCAGGGGGCCCGACTATGGCTACACCTTC.